Below, 25 T cell receptor beta chains from the same sample are listed, as sequenced in a study of technical replicates of blood from a handful of donors. Here immunoSEQ multiplex PCR was the method, and the copy in TCRdb shows in-frame clones only, minus some. The sample carries roughly 50,000 clones, roughly 95% recorded once. Input material: PBMCs. The receptors here all came from a human donor in good health. Some clones in this sample may be carry-over from other donors' samples.

J is TRBJ2-7 and V is TRBV11-2; 8 nucleotides match TRBD2. The CDR3 is 14 residues long. Germline V gene lookup returns CDR1 SGHAT and CDR2 FQNNGV. V trimming: 5 bases; J trimming: 5 bases; junction bases outside the gene matches: 8. The chain's CDR3 is CASSASGRVNEQYF. The CDR3 DNA sequence: TGTGCCAGCAGCGCAAGCGGGAGAGTCAACGAGCAGTACTTC.

The genes are TRBV13 and TRBJ2-7, with D perhaps matching TRBD1 (6 bases). The V gene's germline CDR1 is PRHDT and CDR2 FYEKMQ (reference sequence). This CDR3 is built from 15 residues. Trimming took off 4 bases at V and 2 bases at J, with 15 bases between the two ends. CDR3 loop: CASSSLQGPTYEQYF. DNA for the CDR3: TGTGCCAGCAGCTCCCTACAGGGACCTACCTACGAGCAGTACTTC. Drawing the rest from reference TRBV13 and TRBJ2-7, the complete variable domain is AAGVIQSPRHLIKEKRETATLKCYPIPRHDTVYWYQQGPGQDPQFLISFYEKMQSDKGSIPDRFSAQQFSDYHSELNMSSLELGDSALYFCASSSLQGPTYEQYFGPGTRLTVT.

The chain links TRBV15 to TRBJ1-2; TRBD1 aligns across 11 bases. Germline V lookup: CDR1 LNHNV, CDR2 YYDKDF (reference sequence). This CDR3 is 13 amino acids long. V shed 8 bases and J 7 bases; nucleotides not matched to a gene: 6. The CDR3 DNA is TGTGCCACCTCCGGGACAGGGGGGGGTGGCTACACCTTC. This gives the protein CATSGTGGGGYTF.

The V and J genes are TRBV30 and TRBJ1-2, with D possibly matching TRBD1 (6 bases). Germline CDR1 and CDR2: GTSNPN and SVGIG (reference sequence). This CDR3 is built from 13 residues. Trimming removed 0 bases from V and 3 bases from J, with 8 bases in between. CDR3 in DNA: TGTGCCTGGAGTGTACAGGGTTACTATGGCTACACCTTC. Translated: CAWSVQGYYGYTF.

The CDR3 DNA reads as TGTGCCAGCCGCGACAAATTCGCCCACGAGCAGTACTTC. This sequence encodes CASRDKFAHEQYF. The chain has TRBV6-4 and TRBJ2-7, with D unclear. Trimming removed 8 bases at V and 5 bases at J, with 16 bases between. The CDR3 loop spans 13 amino acids. Germline V gene data show CDR1 as MRHNA and CDR2 as SNTAGT.

The rearrangement links TRBV5-1 to TRBJ2-3, with 7 bases that match TRBD2. Germline CDR1 SGHRS, CDR2 YFSETQ. After removal of 4 bases from V and 3 bases from J, the junction contained 11 bases not matched to a gene. This CDR3 contains 16 residues. The CDR3 DNA is TGCGCCAGCAGCAAGCCGGGACTACAGGTTACAGATACGCAGTATTTT. This gives the protein CASSKPGLQVTDTQYF.

The chain employs TRBV29-1 and TRBJ1-2; TRBD1 matches at 9 bases. V gave up 7 bases and J gave up 4 bases; unmatched junction bases: 7. The CDR3 covers 13 residues. Germline lookup yields CDR1 SQVTM and CDR2 ANQGSEA. The CDR3 loop is CSATTGGVYGYTF. The CDR3 coding sequence is TGCAGCGCCACGACAGGGGGTGTCTATGGCTACACCTTC.

V is TRBV5-5 and J is TRBJ1-4; 9 bases agree with TRBD1. The CDR3 loop spans 15 amino acids. Germline V lookup: CDR1 SGHKS, CDR2 YYEKEE (reference sequence). J gave up 8 bases and V 2 bases, and 7 bases lay outside the gene matches. The CDR3 loop reads CASSFEGQGWEKLFF. CDR3 DNA: TGTGCCAGCAGCTTTGAGGGACAGGGTTGGGAAAAACTGTTTTTT.

CDR3 coding DNA: TGTGCCAGCAGTGAAACCCGACAGACCTACGAGCAGTACTTC. Amino acid sequence: CASSETRQTYEQYF. This chain joins TRBV6-1 and TRBJ2-7, with a weak D call TRBD1 (5 bases). Trimming removed 2 bases from V and 2 bases from J, with 10 bases in between. This CDR3 comprises 14 residues. The germline V gene encodes CDR1 MNHNS and CDR2 SASEGT.

Worth noting for this clone: One junction end does not reproduce the germline sequence, and a read error may be involved. The V gene is TRBV30, the J gene TRBJ1-2; D remains ambiguous. The CDR3 totals 10 residues. Germline V gives CDR1 GTSNPN, CDR2 SVGIG (reference sequence). In nucleotides, the CDR3 is TGTGCCCGGAGGGCGGGAGGCTACACCTTC. This codes for CARRAGGYTF.

The rearrangement joins TRBV9 to TRBJ2-2, with D perhaps matching TRBD1 (5 bases). V was shortened by 0 bases and J by 5 bases, with 11 bases between the two germline ends. Germline loops: CDR1 SGDLS, CDR2 YYNGEE. The CDR3 totals 15 residues. For the CDR3, the DNA is TGTGCCAGCAGCGTAGGTGCAGGGCGGACCGGGGAGCTGTTTTTT. Translated: CASSVGAGRTGELFF.

The chain carries TRBV4-3 and TRBJ2-3; D call uncertain. Germline CDR1 LGHNA, CDR2 YSLEER. V was pared by 1 base and J by 2 bases, with 10 bases between. The CDR3 sequence is 15 residues long. The CDR3 sequence: CASSQGQLVTDTQYF. CDR3 nucleotides: TGCGCCAGCAGCCAAGGCCAGCTAGTCACAGATACGCAGTATTTT.

The chain joins TRBV7-2 to TRBJ1-1, with D possibly being TRBD1 (5 bases). V shed 3 bases and J shed 1 base, with 15 bases lying between them. The germline V gene encodes CDR1 SGHTA and CDR2 FQGNSA. The CDR3 is 16 amino acids. CDR3 region: CASSFQVGGGNTEAFF. The CDR3 nucleotides are TGTGCCAGCAGCTTTCAGGTGGGGGGTGGGAACACTGAAGCTTTCTTT.

The J gene is TRBJ2-3, the V gene TRBV6-5, with 8 bases identical to TRBD2. The length of the CDR3 is 13 residues. The J segment lost 10 bases and the V segment lost 6 bases, leaving 9 bases of the junction unmatched. Germline lookup yields CDR1 MNHEY and CDR2 SVGAGI. CDR3 sequence: CASRGTSLVSQYF. The CDR3 DNA follows: TGTGCCAGCAGGGGGACTAGTCTTGTTTCGCAGTATTTT.

The gene calls are TRBV27 and TRBJ2-7; 8 bases map to TRBD1. Germline V CDR1 and CDR2: MNHEY, SMNVEV (reference sequence). V lost 6 bases, J lost 5 bases, and 21 bases stayed unmatched. This CDR3 has 18 amino acids. The CDR3 nucleotides read TGTGCCAGCAGCGATACCGGGACAGGAATTATATTTGGTAACGAGCAGTACTTC. Its protein is CASSDTGTGIIFGNEQYF.

This chain connects TRBV5-1 to TRBJ2-2, with 8 bases aligning to TRBD1. The germline V gene has CDR1 SGHRS and CDR2 YFSETQ. The junction had 4 bases not matched to a gene; V was cut back by 4 bases and J by 2 bases. The CDR3 spans 15 residues. The CDR3 here is CASSLDRANTGELFF. The CDR3 DNA reads as TGCGCCAGCAGCCTGGACAGGGCTAACACCGGGGAGCTGTTTTTT.

The V gene is TRBV5-3, the J gene TRBJ1-2; TRBD1 aligns across 8 bases. TRBV5-3 is an ORF for which the function is uncertain. There are 16 residues in the CDR3. V lost 2 bases to trimming and J lost 4 bases; unmatched junction nucleotides: 10. The CDR3 DNA is TGTGCCAGAAGCTTAAAGGGCAGGGGGCGACCCTATGGCTACACCTTC. It codes for CARSLKGRGRPYGYTF.

The V gene is TRBV4-2, the J gene TRBJ2-3; 11 nucleotides match TRBD2. After removal of 3 bases from V and 3 bases from J, the junction contained 5 bases not matched to a gene. Per germline, CDR1 LGHNA and CDR2 YNFKEQ. The CDR3 runs to 16 residues. CDR3 coding DNA: TGTGCCAGCAGCCAGGAAGTAGCGGGAGGGACAGATACGCAGTATTTT. The encoded protein is CASSQEVAGGTDTQYF.

About this clone itself: The same CDR3 can be traced to other DNA sequences in this sample. The rearrangement links TRBV2 to TRBJ1-1; TRBD1 might be the D (5 bases). The V gene's germline CDR1 is SNHLY and CDR2 FYNNEI. The V end lost 6 bases, the J end lost 1 base, and 15 bases lay between the germline ends. This CDR3 is built from 15 residues. The DNA for the CDR3 is TGTGCCAGCAGGACCTCGGGGGTGGGGAACACTGAAGCTTTCTTT. Translating it yields CASRTSGVGNTEAFF.

This chain uses TRBV23-1 with TRBJ2-7; 8 bases align to TRBD2. TRBV23-1 is an ORF, with its function uncertain. The CDR3 is 12 amino acids. Losses at the gene ends were 10 bases for V and 3 bases for J; bases not matched to a gene: 5. CDR3 residues: CAIRLAHYEQYF. CDR3 bases: TGCGCCATCAGACTAGCGCACTACGAGCAGTACTTC.

J is TRBJ2-5 and V is TRBV18; TRBD2 matches 7 bases. The germline gives CDR1 KGHSH, CDR2 LQKENI. CDR3 length: 17 amino acids. After removal of 1 base from V and 5 bases from J, the junction contained 13 bases not matched to a gene. CDR3 coding DNA: TGTGCCAGCTCACCACAGGGAGGGACCCGCGGTAGTGAGACCCAGTACTTC. Its translation is CASSPQGGTRGSETQYF.

The J gene is TRBJ2-3, the V gene TRBV7-3, with D possibly being TRBD2 (6 bases). The CDR3 has 11 residues. V lost 5 bases to trimming and J lost 8 bases, with 8 bases between them. Looked up from germline, CDR1 is SGHTA and CDR2 is FQGTGA. The CDR3 spells CASSPGGTQYF. The CDR3 DNA follows: TGTGCCAGCAGCCCCGGGGGTACGCAGTATTTT.

The rearrangement joins TRBV27 to TRBJ1-1; 8 nucleotides line up with TRBD1. J gave up 2 bases and V 3 bases, and 2 bases lay outside the gene matches. CDR3 length equals 14 residues. The V gene's germline CDR1 is MNHEY and CDR2 SMNVEV (reference sequence). CDR3 loop: CASSLTGANTEAFF. CDR3 coding DNA: TGTGCCAGCAGTTTGACAGGGGCCAACACTGAAGCTTTCTTT.

The sample holds one count of this clone. J is TRBJ1-2 and V is TRBV29-1; the match to TRBD1 covers 8 bases. The CDR3 consists of 13 residues. The germline V gene encodes CDR1 SQVTM and CDR2 ANQGSEA. With 8 bases clipped from V and 7 bases from J, the junction kept 12 bases outside the gene matches. The chain's CDR3 is CSPWAGQECGYTF. CDR3 in DNA: TGCAGCCCCTGGGCGGGACAGGAGTGTGGCTACACCTTC.

The genes are TRBV4-1 and TRBJ2-1, with TRBD2 as a possible D gene (6 bases). Trimming left V 2 bases short and J 0 bases short, with 20 bases between. From germline, CDR1 is MGHRA and CDR2 YSYEKL. The CDR3 has 19 amino acids. CDR3 residues: CASSQPLLLRGLSYNEQFF. The CDR3 region has the DNA TGCGCCAGCAGCCAACCCCTCCTTTTGCGGGGTCTCTCCTACAATGAGCAGTTCTTC.